A single sample is the source of the 27 T cell receptor beta chains below, sequenced in a study of shared T cell receptors in the human thymus. Here immunoSEQ multiplex PCR was the method, and the copy in TCRdb shows in-frame clones only, minus some. The sample lists approximately 730,000 clones, approximately 85% occurring once. The same data also went into a second study, on human thymus T cells.

What was sequenced was thymocytes. The receptors derive from a girl less than two years old with a congenital heart defect.

V usage is TRBV9 and J usage is TRBJ1-2; TRBD1 aligns across 7 bases. The CDR3 extends over 16 amino acids. Germline CDR1 reads SGDLS; CDR2 reads YYNGEE. With V trimmed by 2 bases and J by 2 bases, 9 bases remained unmatched. In DNA form, the CDR3 reads TGTGCCAGCAGCGTTGGAATGGGGACAGCGAACTATGGCTACACCTTC. Its translation: CASSVGMGTANYGYTF.

The J gene is TRBJ2-7, the V gene TRBV2; 8 nucleotides line up with TRBD2. The CDR3 runs 16 residues. Germline lookup yields CDR1 SNHLY and CDR2 FYNNEI. Trimming at V came to 3 bases and at J to 5 bases, leaving 12 bases not matched to a gene. CDR3 coding DNA: TGTGCCAGCAGTGAGAAACGGACTAGCAGGGTCCACGAGCAGTACTTC. As protein: CASSEKRTSRVHEQYF.

For the CDR3, the DNA is TGTGCCAGCAGCTTAGTTTTCAAAAGGGGCAGCACTGAAGCTTTCTTT. Its translation: CASSLVFKRGSTEAFF. The V gene is TRBV7-4, the J gene TRBJ1-1; D possibly corresponds to TRBD1 (5 bases). Trimming left V 1 base short and J 4 bases short, with 16 bases between. In germline, CDR1 is SGHVT, CDR2 SQSDAQ. The CDR3 has 16 residues.

The V and J genes are TRBV5-6 and TRBJ1-1, with D perhaps matching TRBD1 (5 bases). Germline CDR1 SGHDT, CDR2 YYEEEE. The CDR3 contains 13 residues. V was cut by 4 bases and J by 8 bases, with 15 bases left in between. The CDR3 DNA reads as TGTGCCAGCAGCCCGCAGGGAAATCGAGAAGCTTTCTTT. Protein sequence: CASSPQGNREAFF.

The chain recombines TRBV9 with TRBJ1-1; 8 nucleotides line up with TRBD1. V dropped 3 bases and J dropped 8; count of bases not matched to a gene: 15. The CDR3 is 16 residues long. Per the germline V gene, CDR1 is SGDLS and CDR2 is YYNGEE. CDR3 coding DNA: TGTGCCAGCAGCGCGAACCGGACAGGGCTCCCGGGGGAAGCTTTCTTT. Protein sequence: CASSANRTGLPGEAFF.

The J gene is TRBJ2-1, the V gene TRBV9, with 9 bases that match TRBD1. V trimming: 3 bases; J trimming: 0 bases; junction bases outside the gene matches: 10. This CDR3 has 18 amino acids. Per the germline V gene, CDR1 is SGDLS and CDR2 is YYNGEE. CDR3: CASSARDRDALSYNEQFF. The CDR3 nucleotides are TGTGCCAGCAGCGCCCGGGACAGGGATGCTCTCTCCTACAATGAGCAGTTCTTC.

The V and J genes are TRBV11-2 and TRBJ1-6; D is possibly TRBD1 (5 bases). This CDR3 has 15 residues. V was cut by 5 bases and J by 6 bases, with 14 bases left in between. Germline V lookup: CDR1 SGHAT, CDR2 FQNNGV. CDR3 sequence reads: CASSPRQPLNSPLHF. The CDR3 nucleotides are TGTGCCAGCAGCCCCCGACAGCCCCTTAATTCACCCCTCCACTTT.

This chain connects TRBV15 to TRBJ2-5; D is ambiguous. The CDR3 is 15 amino acids. The germline gives CDR1 LNHNV, CDR2 YYDKDF (reference sequence). Trimming pared 1 base from V and 1 base from J, leaving 10 bases between. In DNA, the CDR3 is TGTGCCACCAGCAGAGGAGAGGCGGTCCAAGAGACCCAGTACTTC. Its translation: CATSRGEAVQETQYF.

The chain combines TRBV2 with TRBJ2-1, with no clear D. The CDR3 extends over 9 amino acids. The germline CDR1 and CDR2 sequences are SNHLY and FYNNEI. V dropped 8 bases and J dropped 9 bases, with 5 bases sitting between them. CDR3: CASPSEQFF. Written as DNA, the CDR3 is TGTGCCAGCCCTAGTGAGCAGTTCTTC.

The chain recombines TRBV7-9 with TRBJ1-6, with D maybe TRBD1 (5 bases). V was cut by 3 bases and J by 10 bases, with 16 bases left in between. This CDR3 contains 15 residues. Germline V gene lookup returns CDR1 SEHNR and CDR2 FQNEAQ (reference sequence). DNA of the CDR3: TGTGCCAGCAGCTTTAGTCGGGACTGGGGGTCACCCCTCCACTTT. It is translated as CASSFSRDWGSPLHF.

Here the CDR3 DNA reads TGTGCCAGCAGTGAAGCGAACAAGAACACTGAAGCTTTCTTT. It translates to CASSEANKNTEAFF. V and J are TRBV6-1 and TRBJ1-1; no clear D gene. With 0 bases removed from V and 1 base from J, the gap between germline ends came to 6 bases. The CDR3 consists of 14 residues. The germline CDR1 and CDR2 sequences are MNHNS and SASEGT.

This chain links TRBV5-1 with TRBJ2-1; TRBD2 aligns across 10 bases. The germline gives CDR1 SGHRS, CDR2 YFSETQ. Trimming at V came to 6 bases and at J to 7 bases, leaving 13 bases not matched to a gene. The CDR3 loop spans 16 amino acids. Here the CDR3 DNA reads TGCGCCAGCAACCTCGAGCGGGGGGGCCCATTAAATGAGCAGTTCTTC. This gives the protein CASNLERGGPLNEQFF.

This chain joins TRBV18 and TRBJ1-2; TRBD1 might be the D (5 bases). V gave up 3 bases and J gave up 0 bases, with 26 bases separating them. In germline, CDR1 is KGHSH, CDR2 LQKENI. The CDR3 covers 20 residues. CDR3 residues: CASSPSPLHGLGVTNYGYTF. DNA for the CDR3: TGTGCCAGCTCACCCTCCCCTTTACACGGATTAGGGGTAACTAACTATGGCTACACCTTC. The full variable domain, its missing parts supplied by reference TRBV18 and TRBJ1-2, is NAGVMQNPRHLVRRRGQEARLRCSPMKGHSHVYWYRQLPEEGLKFMVYLQKENIIDESGMPKERFSAEFPKEGPSILRIQQVVRGDSAAYFCASSPSPLHGLGVTNYGYTFGSGTRLTVV.

This clone was seen just once. The chain couples TRBV9 to TRBJ1-2; unclear D gene. The V end was cut by 3 bases, the J end by 8 bases, with 8 bases between. The germline CDR1 and CDR2 sequences are SGDLS and YYNGEE. The CDR3 consists of 11 residues. In DNA form, the CDR3 reads TGTGCCAGCAGCGCCGTGGCCGGCTACACCTTC. Its translation is CASSAVAGYTF.

In nucleotides, the CDR3 is TGTGCCAGCAGCGTGGCGCAGGGGGCCCCTAATTCACCCCTCCACTTT. Residues: CASSVAQGAPNSPLHF. This rearrangement joins TRBV9 to TRBJ1-6, with 8 bases identical to TRBD1. The J segment lost 6 bases and the V segment lost 2 bases, leaving 7 bases of the junction unmatched. CDR1 SGDLS and CDR2 YYNGEE come from the germline V gene. The CDR3 extends over 16 amino acids.

The chain links TRBV6-1 to TRBJ2-3; the match to TRBD1 covers 12 bases. The CDR3 is 17 residues long. V shed 2 bases, J shed 6 bases, and the junction held 9 bases outside the gene matches. The V gene's germline CDR1 is MNHNS and CDR2 SASEGT. The CDR3 protein is CASSERLGTGGWDTQYF. The CDR3 DNA sequence: TGTGCCAGCAGTGAACGCCTGGGGACAGGGGGCTGGGATACGCAGTATTTT.

This clone was found once. The DNA for the CDR3 is TGTGCCAGCAGCTTCCGGACAGGGGGCGACTACGAGCAGTACTTC. Protein: CASSFRTGGDYEQYF. V is TRBV11-2 and J is TRBJ2-7; 11 bases align to TRBD1. V lost 3 bases and J lost 3; bases outside the gene matches: 4. Germline CDR1 and CDR2: SGHAT and FQNNGV. The CDR3 is 15 amino acids.

This clone was picked up a small number of times. The genes are TRBV5-6 and TRBJ2-3, with 9 bases lining up with TRBD2. With 0 bases clipped from V and 6 bases from J, the junction kept 8 bases outside the gene matches. Germline-derived CDR1 and CDR2 are SGHDT and YYEEEE. The CDR3 extends over 16 amino acids. In nucleotides, the CDR3 is TGTGCCAGCAGCTTGGAAGCGGGGGGAGCGATGGATACGCAGTATTTT. It is translated as CASSLEAGGAMDTQYF.

The chain joins TRBV5-1 to TRBJ1-6; the match to TRBD1 covers 7 bases. The V gene end was trimmed by 1 base and the J gene end by 7 bases; junction bases not matched to a gene: 8. The CDR3 contains 16 residues. Per the germline V gene, CDR1 is SGHRS and CDR2 is YFSETQ. The CDR3 DNA reads TGCGCCAGCAGCTTGAGATTCGGGACAGCCAATTCACCCCTCCACTTT. Translated, it gives CASSLRFGTANSPLHF.

This rearrangement joins TRBV9 to TRBJ1-5; D remains ambiguous. The length of the CDR3 is 15 residues. Germline CDR1 and CDR2: SGDLS and YYNGEE. The V and J ends lost 4 bases and 9 bases respectively, with 20 bases between them. The CDR3 sequence is CASSPGQAIVWPQHF. CDR3 DNA: TGTGCCAGCAGCCCCGGCCAGGCCATAGTTTGGCCCCAGCATTTT.

The V and J genes are TRBV28 and TRBJ1-1; weak D call: TRBD1 (6 bases). V gave up 5 bases and J gave up 8 bases, with 12 bases separating them. CDR1 and CDR2 from the germline V gene are MDHEN and SYDVKM. This CDR3 has 12 amino acids. The CDR3 is CASSPRGYEAFF. In DNA, the CDR3 is TGTGCCAGCAGTCCCAGGGGATACGAAGCTTTCTTT.

The V call is TRBV5-1, the J call TRBJ1-2; TRBD1 aligns across 7 bases. The germline V gene encodes CDR1 SGHRS and CDR2 YFSETQ. The ends lost 3 bases at V and 4 bases at J; junction bases unmatched: 6. The CDR3 is 14 residues long. CDR3 sequence (DNA): TGCGCCAGCAGCTACCAGACAGGGCCCTATGGCTACACCTTC. Protein product: CASSYQTGPYGYTF.

The chain links TRBV15 to TRBJ2-1; D unclear. The CDR3 extends over 16 amino acids. Germline CDR1 LNHNV, CDR2 YYDKDF (reference sequence). The V and J ends lost 0 bases and 7 bases respectively, with 16 bases between them. Here the CDR3 reads CATSRELAVAWNEQFF. The CDR3, as DNA: TGTGCCACCAGCAGAGAATTGGCAGTGGCTTGGAATGAGCAGTTCTTC.

The rearrangement links TRBV27 to TRBJ1-5; TRBD1 is a possible D gene (5 bases). The germline gives CDR1 MNHEY, CDR2 SMNVEV (reference sequence). This CDR3 is built from 15 residues. Trimming removed 5 bases at V and 3 bases at J, with 14 bases between. This chain's CDR3 is CASSRKGNLNQPQHF. In nucleotides, the CDR3 is TGTGCCAGCAGTAGGAAGGGGAATCTCAATCAGCCCCAGCATTTT.

The chain employs TRBV9 and TRBJ1-2, with TRBD1 identical over 7 bases. Unmatched junction bases numbered 12, after V lost 4 bases and J lost 3 bases. CDR3 length: 16 amino acids. Germline V gene sequence: CDR1 SGDLS, CDR2 YYNGEE. CDR3 DNA sequence: TGTGCCAGCAGCCCCCGGGGGACAGAAAAAGACTATGGCTACACCTTC. Its translation is CASSPRGTEKDYGYTF.

The J gene is TRBJ2-7, the V gene TRBV6-6; possibly TRBD1 for D (5 bases). The V gene's germline CDR1 is MNHNY and CDR2 SVGAGI (reference sequence). There are 13 residues in the CDR3. Trimming took off 8 bases at V and 2 bases at J, with 13 bases between the two ends. Here the CDR3 DNA reads TGTGCCAGCGAAGGAACAGGTCCCTACGAGCAGTACTTC. Amino acid sequence: CASEGTGPYEQYF.

The chain couples TRBV5-1 to TRBJ1-2; D unresolved. The V and J ends lost 4 bases and 6 bases respectively, with 28 bases between them. This CDR3 has 18 amino acids. Germline V CDR1 and CDR2: SGHRS, YFSETQ. The CDR3 is CASSPEEVHGIKHHGYTF. CDR3 in DNA: TGCGCCAGCAGCCCGGAGGAGGTTCACGGAATCAAGCATCATGGCTACACCTTC.